This TCR beta chain stems from a study of neoadjuvant nivolumab and ipilimumab in lung cancer. As for the study in general: Patients got nivolumab 3 mg/kg on days 1, 15 and 29; combination added ipilimumab 1 mg/kg day 1. Findings and caveats of the study: Only two of four nivolumab-treated tumors gained richness and clonality by surgery. Compared with tumor-adjacent uninvolved lung, resected tumors showed greater richness and clonality. Only a small number of samples underwent TCR sequencing.

Produced via immunoSEQ multiplex PCR; TCRdb's table is partial and in-frame only. This table has tens of thousands of clones, 83% appearing once. The V gene end was trimmed by 6 bases and the J gene end by 0 bases; junction bases not matched to a gene: 8. CDR1 and CDR2 from the germline V gene are KGHSH and LQKENI. The CDR3 has 15 amino acids. In regard to this clone: What it recognizes is unknown.

The chain joins TRBV18 to TRBJ2-7, with 7 nucleotides matching TRBD1. The material sequenced was tumor tissue, taken after neoadjuvant nivolumab, alone or with ipilimumab, at or shortly before surgery. The TCR was taken from an adult with non-small cell lung cancer. CDR3 sequence: CASSRGTDSSYEQYF. CDR3 DNA sequence: TGTGCCAGCTCGCGTGGGACAGATAGCTCCTACGAGCAGTACTTC.